The entry below gives a single T cell receptor (beta chain) sequence along with its context. The table lists this clonotype with many counts. Its target antigen remains unknown. Nothing much larger sits one base from this clone, and base qualities are not available. Per the germline V gene, SNHLY is the CDR1 and FYNNEI is the CDR2. Here V drops 8 bases and J drops 1 base, and the junction holds 5 bases not matched to any gene. The CDR3 sequence holds 14 residues, the cysteine and phenylalanine included. Only the CDR3 DNA is retained, 42 bases long and in frame from the first base. The study was a case-control design nested within a healthcare worker cohort in London, UK, with weekly nasopharyngeal swab PCR tests and blood sampling. Between 23 and 31 March 2020, the week of the UK lockdown, healthcare workers were enrolled and then followed up weekly for as long as 16 weeks. Libraries were constructed by 5' RACE. For sequencing, a NextSeq 500 was employed. The TCR library protocol attached unique molecular identifiers to individual cDNA molecules to correct for sequencing error and PCR bias. Both TCR alpha and beta chains were sequenced, and tight co-correlation was observed between alpha and beta sequence abundances in each sample. For the original study's pipeline: Decombinator V4 was used to perform V gene, J gene and CDR3 annotation of TCR sequences. TCRs were defined as expanded if a significant change between any two time points was detected under a Poisson model with p below 0.0001. Abundances of TCRs were expressed as counts per million after normalisation to the total number of TCRs sequenced in each sample. TRAV1-2 paired with TRAJ12, TRAJ20 or TRAJ33 defined MAIT TCRs, while TRAV10 paired with TRAJ18 defined iNKT TCRs. VDJdb, accessed 1 November 2021, was searched for CMV, EBV and SARS-CoV-2 annotated TCRs, excluding TCRs annotated for multiple antigens. TCRdb handled the public reads itself, with Q25 trimming in fastp and clone calling in MiXCR, and kept productive beta chains. Rows with a matching CDR3 protein are joined into one entry that keeps the most common DNA and genes. The V and J calls follow TCRdb's processing rather than the paper's. The sample profile shows about 85,000 distinct CDR3 sequences; about 15% of them were found once. Together, the top ten hold roughly 6.4% of the sample.

This sample was included in a study of early T cells in non-severe SARS-CoV-2 infection (dated by TCRdb to the early 2020s). Study-wide context: TCR sequencing used bulk RNA from unsorted whole blood, so alpha and beta chains could not be paired.

Findings and caveats that apply to the study as a whole: VDJdb matching was skewed toward anti-spike CD8 responses and likely underestimated virus-specific expansions by missing private and CD4 specificities.

Sequenced material: whole blood. The sequence links TRBV2 to TRBJ1-1; 9 middle bases align to TRBD1. This clonotype was sampled from an adult who was a healthcare worker with PCR-confirmed SARS-CoV-2 infection or an uninfected control (not recorded which). The base sequence is TGTGCCAGCGTAAGACAGGGGGGGAACACTGAAGCTTTCTTT. Its amino acids are CASVRQGGNTEAFF.